Following are 6 T cell receptor beta chains from one sample sequenced in a study of CXCR3-negative and CXCR3-positive naive CD8 T cells. Regarding the study as a whole: The study found more hydrophobic TRB CDR3s in CXCR3-positive naive cells than in CXCR3-negative naive cells.

Via 5' RACE with UMI labels, TRB cDNA libraries were prepared. No DNA is given; TCRdb re-called the 5' RACE reads and lists each CDR3 protein once. Its table lists 130,000 or so distinct CDR3 sequences. The antigens of these receptors remain unknown. Material: naive CXCR3+ CD8+ T cells from blood. The subset is: CD45RO-CCR7+CD27+CD95- naive CD8+ T cells expressing CXCR3 (TNR3+). These receptors all come from a human donor in good health. Some clones in this sample may be carry-over from other donors' samples.

The chain employs TRBV5-1 and TRBJ2-5; as DNA is missing, the TRBD1 call by TCRdb cannot be tested. In germline, CDR1 is SGHRS, CDR2 YFSETQ. The CDR3 has 15 residues. The chain's CDR3 is CASSLGQFLTETQYF.

The CDR3: CASSEGLAGGLYEQYF. This chain uses TRBV5-1 with TRBJ2-7; TCRdb gives TRBD2 as the D gene, but with no DNA this cannot be confirmed. Germline V CDR1 and CDR2: SGHRS, YFSETQ. The CDR3 has 16 residues.

The CDR3 here is CASSSVSGLAEYNEQFF. V and J are TRBV13 and TRBJ2-1; no DNA is available, so the TRBD2 call from TCRdb remains unchecked. CDR1 PRHDT and CDR2 FYEKMQ come from the germline V gene (reference sequence). The CDR3 extends over 17 amino acids.

This chain joins TRBV7-6 and TRBJ2-1; TCRdb returns TRBD2, unconfirmable since there is no DNA. Germline V lookup: CDR1 SGHVS, CDR2 FNYEAQ. The CDR3 sequence is 16 residues long. The CDR3 reads CASSTGLAGEVNEQFF.

This chain connects TRBV28 to TRBJ1-5; TCRdb indicates TRBD1, and absent DNA this call remains unverified. CDR1 and CDR2 (germline): MDHEN, SYDVKM. There are 15 residues in the CDR3. The CDR3 is CASSWGQGSNQPQHF.

The chain uses TRBV12-3 or TRBV12-4 and TRBJ2-2. This CDR3 is 14 amino acids long. CDR3: CASSLIENTGELFF.